Presented here are 21 T cell receptor beta chains from one specimen sequenced in a study of control samples from healthy donors and cancer patients. The repertoire was sequenced with immunoSEQ multiplex PCR; TCRdb's copy has only in-frame clones and lacks some. The table includes 90,000 to 100,000 clones, roughly four fifths detected once. Sequencing was carried out using blood. All receptors derive from a man aged 55-75 years in good health.

The chain employs TRBV10-3 and TRBJ1-3, with D possibly TRBD1 on 5 matching bases. This CDR3 contains 14 residues. V was clipped by 4 bases and J by 4 bases, with 11 bases between them. The germline CDR1 and CDR2 sequences are ENHRY and SYGVKD. In DNA, the CDR3 is TGTGCCATCAGTGGTACAGGAGGCGGAAACACCATATATTTT. This sequence encodes CAISGTGGGNTIYF.

The chain employs TRBV18 and TRBJ1-5; 7 nucleotides align to TRBD1. V lost 2 bases, J lost 3 bases, and 7 bases stayed unmatched. The V gene's germline CDR1 is KGHSH and CDR2 LQKENI. CDR3 length: 16 residues. CDR3 sequence reads: CASSPSGRGNNQPQHF. The CDR3 DNA sequence: TGTGCCAGCTCACCATCGGGCAGGGGGAACAATCAGCCCCAGCATTTT. Supplemented by reference TRBV18 and TRBJ1-5, the full variable domain reads NAGVMQNPRHLVRRRGQEARLRCSPMKGHSHVYWYRQLPEEGLKFMVYLQKENIIDESGMPKERFSAEFPKEGPSILRIQQVVRGDSAAYFCASSPSGRGNNQPQHFGDGTRLSIL.

The sample holds a few counts of this clone. CDR3 nucleotide sequence: TGCAGTGCTAGTTTAGCGGGAGGGCCTATGTCCTACGAGCAGTACTTC. Translated: CSASLAGGPMSYEQYF. The chain links TRBV20-1 to TRBJ2-7, with 11 positions matching TRBD2. Germline CDR1 is DFQATT and CDR2 is SNEGSKA (reference sequence). After removal of 3 bases from V and 1 base from J, the junction contained 8 bases not matched to a gene. This CDR3 is 16 amino acids long.

The V call is TRBV6-6, the J call TRBJ2-3, with TRBD2 matching over 16 bases. This CDR3 has 16 residues. The germline CDR1 and CDR2 sequences are MNHNY and SVGAGI (reference sequence). Trimming removed 6 bases from V and 5 bases from J; junction bases left unmatched: 5. The CDR3 region is CASRGTSGGAGDTQYF. For the CDR3, the DNA is TGTGCCAGCAGGGGGACTAGCGGGGGGGCAGGAGATACGCAGTATTTT.

The gene calls are TRBV18 and TRBJ2-1, with 12 bases lining up with TRBD1. Germline V gives CDR1 KGHSH, CDR2 LQKENI. V gave up 1 base and J gave up 7 bases; unmatched junction bases: 5. This CDR3 region has 16 residues. Here the CDR3 DNA reads TGTGCCAGCTCACCACTGGGACAGGGGGCCAAAAATGAGCAGTTCTTC. Translating it yields CASSPLGQGAKNEQFF.

CDR3 coding DNA: TGTGCCAGCAGCTTGACTAGCGGGGGGAGAAATGAGCAGTTCTTC. This translates into CASSLTSGGRNEQFF. This rearrangement joins TRBV3-1 (or the pseudogene TRBV3-2) to TRBJ2-1; 13 positions match TRBD2. The CDR3 covers 15 residues. V was pared by 5 bases and J by 7 bases, with 5 bases of the junction left unmatched. Germline CDR1 and CDR2: LGHDT and YNNKEL (reference sequence).

The CDR3: CASSLEFGQGARETQYF. CDR3 DNA: TGTGCCAGCAGCTTAGAGTTTGGGCAGGGGGCTAGAGAGACCCAGTACTTC. The chain employs TRBV7-8 and TRBJ2-5; TRBD1 aligns across 8 bases. The ends lost 1 base at V and 4 bases at J; junction bases unmatched: 11. Germline V gene data show CDR1 as SGHVS and CDR2 as FQNEAQ. The CDR3 is made up of 17 amino acids.

The V call is TRBV2, the J call TRBJ1-1; no firm D call. The CDR3 totals 14 residues. CDR1 and CDR2 (germline): SNHLY, FYNNEI. Trimming cost V 6 bases and J 0 bases, with 11 bases left between them. The CDR3 is CASRQTYMNTEAFF. Written as DNA, the CDR3 is TGTGCCAGCAGGCAGACTTATATGAACACTGAAGCTTTCTTT.

This clone was counted a few times. This CDR3 is also generated by other DNA sequences in the sample. The chain carries TRBV5-1 and TRBJ2-7; 13 bases are a match to TRBD2. V was pared by 4 bases and J by 7 bases, with 5 bases of the junction left unmatched. This CDR3 region has 14 residues. Germline CDR1 reads SGHRS; CDR2 reads YFSETQ. CDR3 region: CASSTLAGGREQYF. CDR3 in DNA: TGCGCCAGCAGCACACTAGCGGGGGGGCGGGAGCAGTACTTC.

The CDR3 DNA follows: TGTGCCAGCAGCGATCGGCTTATGATGAGCTCCTACAATGAGCAGTTCTTC. Its translation is CASSDRLMMSSYNEQFF. The chain recombines TRBV2 with TRBJ2-1; D remains unclear. V was clipped by 6 bases and J by 0 bases, with 18 bases between them. Germline V gene lookup returns CDR1 SNHLY and CDR2 FYNNEI. The CDR3 is made up of 17 amino acids.

V gene TRBV19 combines with J gene TRBJ2-5, with D tentatively TRBD2 (6 bases). Per the germline V gene, CDR1 is LNHDA and CDR2 is SQIVND (reference sequence). The CDR3 loop spans 13 amino acids. V lost 7 bases, J lost 5 bases, and 14 bases lay in between. CDR3 amino acids: CASMGLGRETQYF. The CDR3 DNA is TGTGCCAGTATGGGACTGGGGCGGGAGACCCAGTACTTC.

In this sample, this clone turned up once. The chain links TRBV4-1 to TRBJ2-7; the match to TRBD1 covers 9 bases. This CDR3 is built from 15 residues. Looked up from germline, CDR1 is MGHRA and CDR2 is YSYEKL. Germline trimming cut 3 bases from V and 6 bases from J; bases unmatched to any gene: 9. The chain's CDR3 is CASSHTPGQGSEQYF. CDR3 bases: TGCGCCAGCAGCCACACACCGGGACAGGGTTCCGAGCAGTACTTC.

This rearrangement joins TRBV18 to TRBJ1-5, with TRBD1 identical over 8 bases. The CDR3 loop spans 16 amino acids. Unmatched junction bases numbered 9, after V lost 8 bases and J lost 0 bases. CDR1 and CDR2 from the germline V gene are KGHSH and LQKENI. Here the CDR3 reads CASHGQGLNSNQPQHF. The CDR3, as DNA: TGTGCCAGCCACGGACAGGGACTCAATAGCAATCAGCCCCAGCATTTT.

The chain carries TRBV5-1 and TRBJ1-4, with 7 nucleotides matching TRBD1. The V gene's germline CDR1 is SGHRS and CDR2 YFSETQ. The CDR3 runs to 15 residues. The V gene end was trimmed by 4 bases and the J gene end by 6 bases; junction bases not matched to a gene: 9. This CDR3 reads CASSTGQPAYEKLFF. For the CDR3, the DNA is TGCGCCAGCAGCACGGGACAGCCCGCGTATGAAAAACTGTTTTTT.

The CDR3 nucleotides read TGTGCCAGAAGACTCGACAGAGGGGAAAAACTGTTTTTT. This gives the protein CARRLDRGEKLFF. The chain links TRBV5-3 to TRBJ1-4; TRBD1 might be the D (5 bases). TRBV5-3 carries the ORF label, with uncertain function. V was shortened by 5 bases and J by 8 bases, with 13 bases between the two germline ends. CDR3 length: 13 amino acids.

The rearrangement uses TRBV30 and TRBJ1-2; D might be TRBD1 (6 bases). The CDR3 totals 13 residues. The germline gives CDR1 GTSNPN, CDR2 SVGIG (reference sequence). The V end was cut by 4 bases, the J end by 6 bases, with 15 bases between. This CDR3 reads CAWKHQGFDGYTF. The CDR3 DNA reads TGTGCCTGGAAGCACCAGGGGTTCGATGGCTACACCTTC. Based on the CDR3 plus reference TRBV30 and TRBJ1-2, the full variable domain is SQTIHQWPATLVQPVGSPLSLECTVEGTSNPNLYWYRQAAGRGLQLLFYSVGIGQISSEVPQNLSASRPQDRQFILSSKKLLLSDSGFYLCAWKHQGFDGYTFGSGTRLTVV.

The chain links TRBV6-5 to TRBJ2-3; D is tentatively TRBD1 or TRBD2 (5 bases each). The germline gives CDR1 MNHEY, CDR2 SVGAGI. CDR3 size: 13 residues. With 3 bases removed from V and 4 bases from J, the gap between germline ends came to 8 bases. CDR3 region: CASSYQGADTQYF. CDR3 nucleotide sequence: TGTGCCAGCAGTTATCAGGGAGCAGATACGCAGTATTTT.

This chain connects TRBV4-1 to TRBJ1-2; no definite D call. This CDR3 contains 14 residues. Per the germline V gene, CDR1 is MGHRA and CDR2 is YSYEKL. Trimming removed 0 bases at V and 8 bases at J, with 13 bases between. CDR3 amino acids: CASSQEETVPGYTF. Here the CDR3 DNA reads TGCGCCAGCAGCCAAGAAGAGACCGTTCCGGGCTACACCTTC.

This sequence joins TRBV5-4 and TRBJ2-7; 9 positions match TRBD2. CDR3 length: 13 amino acids. Germline V CDR1 and CDR2: SGHNT, YYREEE (reference sequence). Losses at the gene ends were 5 bases for V and 6 bases for J; bases not matched to a gene: 6. The CDR3 spells CASRLAGDPEQYF. Here the CDR3 DNA reads TGTGCCAGCAGGTTAGCGGGAGACCCCGAGCAGTACTTC. Filled out from reference TRBV5-4 and TRBJ2-7, the complete variable domain reads ETGVTQSPTHLIKTRGQQVTLRCSSQSGHNTVSWYQQALGQGPQFIFQYYREEENGRGNFPPRFSGLQFPNYSSELNVNALELDDSALYLCASRLAGDPEQYFGPGTRLTVT.

This chain links TRBV5-1 with TRBJ2-1; weak D call: TRBD2 (5 bases). Looked up from germline, CDR1 is SGHRS and CDR2 is YFSETQ. Between the trimmed V and J ends, which lost 2 bases and 5 bases, there was a span of 14 bases. This CDR3 has 15 amino acids. The CDR3 sequence: CASSLGQLVNNEQFF. CDR3 nucleotide sequence: TGCGCCAGCAGCTTAGGCCAACTAGTCAACAATGAGCAGTTCTTC.

The genes are TRBV19 and TRBJ1-5; D not certain. This CDR3 region has 12 residues. Germline V gene sequence: CDR1 LNHDA, CDR2 SQIVND (reference sequence). The V end was cut by 4 bases, the J end by 7 bases, with 8 bases between. CDR3 coding DNA: TGTGCCAGTAGTAATCCCAGGCAGCCCCAGCATTTT. Its translation is CASSNPRQPQHF.